This T cell receptor (beta chain) comes out of a study of T cell repertoires in cytomegalovirus infection. In the study overall: Indicated by public TCR beta signatures were CMV infection and matching HLA type.

A remark on this clonotype: Its antigen remains unknown.

CDR1 is MGHRA and CDR2 is YSYEKL in the germline V gene. This CDR3 is built from 13 residues. V was shortened by 1 base and J by 4 bases, with 8 bases between the two germline ends. Via MiXCR, TCRdb re-called the reads, giving one row per CDR3 protein. The sample carries more than 500,000 distinct CDR3 sequences, approximately 17% recorded once. General study points: Adding up the frequency of public TCR beta families identified people who carried CMV plus the relevant HLA. The ex vivo response showed dominance by HLA-C-restricted CMV-specific TCR beta clonotypes.

The sequencing input was CD8+ T cells from PBMCs. The TCR comes from a human donor in good health (CMV status not recorded). Some clones in this sample may be carry-over from other donors' samples. The genes are TRBV4-1 and TRBJ2-7, with a weak D call TRBD2 (5 bases). The CDR3 DNA reads as TGCGCCAGCAGCCAAGTCCGGGGTTACGAGCAGTACTTC. Its translation is CASSQVRGYEQYF.